Each of the 27 T cell receptor beta chains below was sequenced from the same sample in a study of tumor and adjacent non-tumor tissue in lung cancer (dated by TCRdb to the late 2010s). Bulk unsorted tissue served as the source for RNA extraction, and RNA quality was assessed using a NanoDrop ND-1000 and an Agilent 2100. The protocol used for the library was multiplex PCR. The sequencer was an Illumina HiSeq 2500. TCRbeta libraries were built by three rounds of nested PCR using primers (Table S4), following protocols modified from ARM-PCR. The raw public data were reprocessed by TCRdb itself: fastp quality trimming at Q25, MiXCR clonotype calling, in-frame beta chains only. Every distinct CDR3 protein forms one entry, paired with its most common genes and DNA. Counted in this sample were fewer than 130,000 distinct CDR3 sequences; approximately 87% of them appeared once. Of the sample, approximately 24% falls within the top ten clones.

Input material: lung tumor tissue. These receptors were taken from a man in his 70s with non-small cell lung cancer.

About this clonotype: Because the CDR3 is missing its conserved closing phenylalanine or tryptophan, this is likely a read error. This rearrangement joins TRBV6-6 to TRBJ2-7, with a possible D match to TRBD2 (5 bases). Trimming removed 3 bases from V and 3 bases from J, with 18 bases in between. CDR3 size: 16 residues. Per the germline V gene, CDR1 is MNHNY and CDR2 is SVGAGI (reference sequence). CDR3 residues: CASSYSDAGEDYEQYI. CDR3 DNA sequence: TGTGCCAGCAGTTATTCCGATGCGGGCGAGGACTACGAGCAGTACATC.

V and J are TRBV6-1 and TRBJ2-1; D gene uncertain. This CDR3 has 15 residues. Germline V gene sequence: CDR1 MNHNS, CDR2 SASEGT. V was pared by 7 bases and J by 9 bases, with 22 bases between. DNA of the CDR3: TGTGCCAGCACGTGTAACACGGGCTTCAACAGTGAGCAGTTCTTC. Translating it yields CASTCNTGFNSEQFF.

Concerning this clonotype: A read error is likely, as this CDR3 ends without the conserved phenylalanine or tryptophan. The chain uses TRBV11-3 and TRBJ2-1; 9 bases are shared with TRBD2. Trimming at V came to 6 bases and at J to 4 bases, leaving 13 bases not matched to a gene. CDR3 length: 17 residues. Germline CDR1 is SGHNT and CDR2 is YENEEA. As DNA, the CDR3 is TGTGCCAGCAGGCTCCTAGGGATTAGCGGGGGATACAATGAGCAGTTCTGC. Translated: CASRLLGISGGYNEQFC.

Turning to this clonotype: A read error may account for a junction end that differs from germline. V gene TRBV4-2 combines with J gene TRBJ2-7, with 7 bases that match TRBD1. The better agreement between TRBJ2-1 and the DNA end casts doubt on the J call. Germline values: CDR1 LGHNA, CDR2 YNFKEQ. The CDR3 covers 14 residues. CDR3 nucleotides: TGTGTCAGCAGACAAAGACAGGGTCTCTACGAGCAGTTCTTC. Amino acids: CVSRQRQGLYEQFF.

Turning to this clonotype: A read error may account for a junction end that differs from germline. The V call is TRBV5-4, the J call TRBJ2-1; TRBD2 agrees at 8 bases. Germline CDR1 reads SGHNT; CDR2 reads YYREEE (reference sequence). This CDR3 has 16 residues. CDR3: CASSEAGTSGRAEQFF. CDR3 DNA: TGTGCAAGCAGCGAAGCCGGGACTAGTGGGAGAGCGGAGCAGTTCTTC.

Points on this clonotype: The junction departs from germline at one end; a sequencing error may be responsible. The chain joins TRBV11-2 to TRBJ2-6; maybe TRBD1 (6 bases). There are 13 residues in the CDR3. The germline V gene encodes CDR1 SGHAT and CDR2 FQNNGV. CDR3 sequence reads: CASRTAGVNVLTF. The DNA for the CDR3 is TGTGCCAGTAGAACGGCAGGGGTCAACGTCCTGACTTTC.

The CDR3 DNA sequence: TGTGCCAGCCTAACCACGGATACGCAGTATTTT. Amino acid sequence: CASLTTDTQYF. V gene TRBV5-5 combines with J gene TRBJ2-3; D is uncertain. Germline values: CDR1 SGHKS, CDR2 YYEKEE (reference sequence). This CDR3 is 11 amino acids long. Trimming pared 7 bases from V and 6 bases from J, leaving 9 bases between.

Concerning this clonotype itself: A much larger clone lies a single base off, so this may be a read error. The chain uses TRBV20-1 and TRBJ1-2; a weak D match, TRBD1 (5 bases). The CDR3 length is 11 residues. V lost 7 bases and J lost 3, with 9 bases in between. Germline V CDR1 and CDR2: DFQATT, SNEGSKA (reference sequence). CDR3 amino acids: CSGVGDYGYTF. DNA for the CDR3: TGCAGTGGGGTGGGGGACTATGGCTACACCTTC.

This clonotype was detected only a few times. The V call is TRBV6-1, the J call TRBJ2-5; D gene ambiguous. Germline CDR1 and CDR2: MNHNS and SASEGT. This CDR3 comprises 13 residues. Between the trimmed V and J ends, which lost 7 bases and 5 bases, there was a span of 14 bases. The CDR3, as DNA: TGTGCCAGCAACAACCAAGGGTTGGAGACCCAGTACTTC. It is translated as CASNNQGLETQYF.

This sequence joins TRBV10-2 and TRBJ2-4; no definite D call. Germline V gene lookup returns CDR1 WSHSY and CDR2 SAAADI. CDR3 length: 15 amino acids. With 1 base removed from V and 7 bases from J, the gap between germline ends came to 14 bases. The chain's CDR3 is CASSEYRDGWNIQYF. The CDR3 DNA follows: TGCGCCAGCAGTGAGTATCGCGACGGGTGGAACATTCAGTACTTC.

Notes on this clonotype: A junction end diverges from the germline sequence, so it may reflect a read error. The gene calls are TRBV4-3 and TRBJ1-5; 8 nucleotides align to TRBD1. CDR1 and CDR2 from the germline V gene are LGHNA and YSLEER. The CDR3 has 14 amino acids. The CDR3, as DNA: TGCGCCAGCTCCAATAGGACAGGGAACGAACCCCCGCTTTTT. It is translated as CASSNRTGNEPPLF.

This clonotype was recorded once. Since a much larger clone is just one base distant, this may be a read error. This rearrangement joins TRBV5-1 to TRBJ2-7; D is tentatively TRBD1 or TRBD2 (5 bases each). The CDR3 consists of 15 residues. CDR1 is SGHRS, CDR2 YFSETQ, per germline. The DNA of the CDR3 is TGCGCCAACAGCCCATGGGACGTTAGCTCCTACGAGCAGTACTTC. It encodes CANSPWDVSSYEQYF.

This chain joins TRBV10-3 and TRBJ2-4, with 8 bases that match TRBD2. Germline CDR1 is ENHRY and CDR2 is SYGVKD. The CDR3 has 14 amino acids. This CDR3 is CTISDLREANIQYF. CDR3 coding DNA: TGTACTATTAGTGACTTGCGGGAGGCAAACATTCAGTACTTC.

V usage is TRBV29-1 and J usage is TRBJ2-2; 7 bases fit TRBD2. The CDR3 totals 13 residues. Germline V gene lookup returns CDR1 SQVTM and CDR2 ANQGSEA. J was trimmed by 4 bases and V by 7 bases; bases with no gene match: 6. The CDR3 DNA is TGCAGCGCTGACGTAGCGGGCACCGGGGAGCTGTTTTTT. Translating it yields CSADVAGTGELFF.

With respect to this clonotype: A much larger clone sits a single nucleotide away, making a read error possible. The chain uses TRBV19 and TRBJ2-1, with D tentatively TRBD1 or TRBD2 (8 bases each). The CDR3 loop spans 17 amino acids. The germline gives CDR1 LNHDA, CDR2 SQIVND (reference sequence). The DNA for the CDR3 is TGTGTCAGTAGTAGCGGGGCCGGGACAGGACTCTACAATGAGCAGTTCTTC. Residues: CVSSSGAGTGLYNEQFF. Supplemented by reference TRBV19 and TRBJ2-1, the full variable domain reads DGGITQSPKYLFRKEGQNVTLSCEQNLNHDAMYWYRQDPGQGLRLIYYSQIVNDFQKGDIAEGYSVSREKKESFPLTVTSAQKNPTAFYLCVSSSGAGTGLYNEQFFGPGTRLTVL.

A word on this clonotype: This CDR3 is missing its conserved last phenylalanine or tryptophan, likely due to a read error. V gene TRBV6-2 or TRBV6-3 combines with J gene TRBJ2-1, with D hard to call. CDR1 is MNHEY, CDR2 SVGEGT, per germline. This CDR3 comprises 13 residues. The chain's CDR3 is CASNRGGFNKQFV. The CDR3 coding sequence is TGTGCCAGCAACAGAGGCGGTTTCAATAAGCAGTTCGTC.

The chain recombines TRBV6-5 with TRBJ1-1; no clear D gene. V was cut by 6 bases and J by 11 bases, with 19 bases left in between. Germline V CDR1 and CDR2: MNHEY, SVGAGI. The CDR3 contains 13 residues. The CDR3 region is CASRSTHGVRAFF. CDR3 nucleotide sequence: TGTGCCAGCAGATCCACACATGGGGTAAGGGCTTTCTTT.

This clonotype was seen once. The chain carries TRBV29-1 and TRBJ2-1; the match to TRBD2 covers 12 bases. Germline assignment: CDR1 SQVTM and CDR2 ANQGSEA. The V and J ends lost 7 bases and 6 bases, in that order; junction bases with no gene match: 10. The CDR3 contains 15 residues. CDR3 DNA sequence: TGCAGCGATCCCAAGACTAGCGGGAGTCTCAATGAGCAGTTCTTC. Translation gives CSDPKTSGSLNEQFF.

Of note for this clonotype: The germline gene is not matched at one end of the junction; a read error may be the cause. The chain joins TRBV6-1 to TRBJ1-2; D is ambiguous. The CDR3 extends over 14 amino acids. Per germline, CDR1 MNHNS and CDR2 SASEGT. The CDR3 sequence: CASSADGDQYGYTF. CDR3 in DNA: TGTGCTAGCAGTGCGGATGGAGACCAGTATGGCTACACCTTC.

This chain links TRBV6-5 with TRBJ1-1; no reliable D call. The ends were cut back, 7 bases at V and 5 bases at J, with 20 bases in the middle. The germline V gene has CDR1 MNHEY and CDR2 SVGAGI. CDR3 length: 15 amino acids. CDR3: CASTAVARVGTEAFF. CDR3 bases: TGTGCCAGCACCGCGGTCGCTAGGGTGGGTACTGAAGCTTTCTTT.

Of note for this clonotype: One junction end does not reproduce the germline sequence, and a read error may be involved. V gene TRBV6-7 combines with J gene TRBJ2-1; 10 nucleotides agree with TRBD2. TRBV6-7 is annotated as an ORF whose role is uncertain. The CDR3 runs to 15 residues. The CDR3 protein is CASSYGSGGANDQFF. CDR3 nucleotides: TGTGCCAGCAGTTACGGGAGCGGGGGGGCCAATGACCAGTTCTTC.

Only one count was recorded for this clonotype. The chain joins TRBV12-3 or TRBV12-4 to TRBJ1-6; D may be TRBD1 (5 bases). Trimming took off 6 bases at V and 7 bases at J, with 16 bases between the two ends. This CDR3 is 15 amino acids long. The CDR3 here is CASSSGHLPNSPLHF. CDR3 coding DNA: TGTGCCAGCAGCTCAGGGCATCTACCAAATTCACCCCTCCACTTT.

As DNA, the CDR3 is TGTGCCAGCGCAGGGGCCTACAATGAGCAGTTCTTC. Translation gives CASAGAYNEQFF. This rearrangement joins TRBV11-1 to TRBJ2-1; D possibly corresponds to TRBD1 (6 bases). Looked up from germline, CDR1 is SGHAT and CDR2 is FQDESV (reference sequence). V shed 8 bases and J shed 2 bases, with 7 bases lying between them. The length of the CDR3 is 12 residues.

A remark on this clonotype: Compared with germline, one end of the junction differs, possibly owing to a read error. The rearrangement links TRBV11-2 to TRBJ2-2; the D call may be TRBD1 or TRBD2 (7 bases each). Germline-derived CDR1 and CDR2 are SGHAT and FQNNGV. The CDR3 spans 13 residues. Written as DNA, the CDR3 is TGTGCCGGCAAACTAGCGCACACAGGGGAGCTGTGTTTT. This sequence encodes CAGKLAHTGELCF.

Concerning this clonotype: Because it lacks the conserved phenylalanine or tryptophan at the end, this CDR3 is likely a read error. The limits of the CDR3 on the DNA are not certain, so only TCRdb's listed CDR3 is given. The CDR3 sequence is CASSWDFRGETHYS. The chain recombines TRBV5-6 with TRBJ2-5; the table calls TRBD1, which could not be checked here. From its first to its last residue, the CDR3 has 14 amino acids. Looked up from germline, CDR1 is SGHDT and CDR2 is YYEEEE.

Worth noting for this clonotype: The junction and the germline gene differ at one end; a read error may be behind it. This chain connects TRBV12-3 or TRBV12-4 to TRBJ2-7, with D perhaps matching TRBD2 (5 bases). CDR3 length equals 15 residues. Written as DNA, the CDR3 is TGTGTCAGCAGTTTAGGACTCGTGGGGTTGGACGAGCAGTACTTC. Residues: CVSSLGLVGLDEQYF.

About this clonotype itself: Germline and junction disagree at one end, which may indicate a read error. The rearrangement uses TRBV14 and TRBJ2-3; no firm D call. CDR1 and CDR2 from the germline V gene are SGHDN and FVKESK. This CDR3 is built from 11 residues. The CDR3 DNA reads as TGTGCCAGCAGCCAACATACCACGCAGTGTTTT. Residues: CASSQHTTQCF.